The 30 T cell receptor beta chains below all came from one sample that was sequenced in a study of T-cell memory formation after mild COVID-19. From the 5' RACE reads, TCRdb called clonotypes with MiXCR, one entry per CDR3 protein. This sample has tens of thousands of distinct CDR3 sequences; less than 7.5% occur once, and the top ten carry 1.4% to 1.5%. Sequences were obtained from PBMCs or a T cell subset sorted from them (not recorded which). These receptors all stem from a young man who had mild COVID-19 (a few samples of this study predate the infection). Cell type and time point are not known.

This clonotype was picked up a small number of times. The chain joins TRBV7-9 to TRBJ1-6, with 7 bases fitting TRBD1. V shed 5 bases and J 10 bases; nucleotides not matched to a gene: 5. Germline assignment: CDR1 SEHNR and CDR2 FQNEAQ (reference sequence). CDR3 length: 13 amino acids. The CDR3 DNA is TGTGCCAGCAGCACCCAGGGGGGATCACCCCTCCACTTT. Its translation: CASSTQGGSPLHF. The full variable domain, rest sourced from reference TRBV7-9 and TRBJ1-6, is DTGVSQNPRHKITKRGQNVTFRCDPISEHNRLYWYRQTLGQGPEFLTYFQNEAQLEKSRLLSDRFSAERPKGSFSTLEIQRTEQGDSAMYLCASSTQGGSPLHFGNGTRLTVT.

The CDR3 protein is CSARAAGGHTDTQYF. The DNA of the CDR3 is TGCAGTGCTAGAGCGGCGGGGGGCCACACAGATACGCAGTATTTT. J is TRBJ2-3 and V is TRBV20-1; 8 nucleotides agree with TRBD2. The ends lost 1 base at V and 2 bases at J; junction bases unmatched: 5. Germline V gene data show CDR1 as DFQATT and CDR2 as SNEGSKA (reference sequence). This CDR3 region has 15 residues.

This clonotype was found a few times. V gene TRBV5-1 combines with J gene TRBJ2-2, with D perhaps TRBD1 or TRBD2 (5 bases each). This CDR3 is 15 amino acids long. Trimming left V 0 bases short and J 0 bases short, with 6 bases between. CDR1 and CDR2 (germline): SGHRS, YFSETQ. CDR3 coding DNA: TGCGCCAGCAGCTTGGAGGGACCGAACACCGGGGAGCTGTTTTTT. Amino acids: CASSLEGPNTGELFF.

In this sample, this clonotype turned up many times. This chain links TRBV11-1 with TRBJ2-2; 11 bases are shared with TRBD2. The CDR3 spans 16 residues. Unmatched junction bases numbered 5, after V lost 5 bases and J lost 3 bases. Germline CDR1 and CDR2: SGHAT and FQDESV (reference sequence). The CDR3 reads CASSPGTSGYTGELFF. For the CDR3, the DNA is TGTGCCAGCAGCCCCGGGACTAGCGGATACACCGGGGAGCTGTTTTTT.

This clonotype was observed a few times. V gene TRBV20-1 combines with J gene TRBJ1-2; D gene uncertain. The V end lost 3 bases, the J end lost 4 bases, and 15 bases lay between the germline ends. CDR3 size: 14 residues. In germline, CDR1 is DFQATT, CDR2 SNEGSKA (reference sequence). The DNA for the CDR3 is TGCAGTGCTAGGGTGGTGGGTAAGGGCTATGGCTACACCTTC. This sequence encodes CSARVVGKGYGYTF.

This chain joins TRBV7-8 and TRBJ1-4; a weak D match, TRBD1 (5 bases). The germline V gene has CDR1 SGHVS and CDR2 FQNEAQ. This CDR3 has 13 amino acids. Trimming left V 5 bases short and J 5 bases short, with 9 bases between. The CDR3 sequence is CASSGGRNEKLFF. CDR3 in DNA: TGTGCCAGCAGCGGGGGACGAAATGAAAAACTGTTTTTT.

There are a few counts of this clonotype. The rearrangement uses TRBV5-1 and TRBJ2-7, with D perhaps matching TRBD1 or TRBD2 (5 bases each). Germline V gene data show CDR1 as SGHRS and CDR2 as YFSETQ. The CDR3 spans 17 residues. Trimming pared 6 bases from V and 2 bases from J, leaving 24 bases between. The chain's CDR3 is CASISVLGPGLTYEQYV. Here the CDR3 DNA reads TGCGCCAGCATCTCGGTCTTGGGACCAGGGCTTACCTACGAGCAGTACGTC.

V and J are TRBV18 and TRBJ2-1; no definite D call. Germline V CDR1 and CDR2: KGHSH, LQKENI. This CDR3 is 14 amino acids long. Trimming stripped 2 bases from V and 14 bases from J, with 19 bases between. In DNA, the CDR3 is TGTGCCAGCTCACCATTTGAGGCGGAGACGATCGAGTTCTTC. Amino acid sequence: CASSPFEAETIEFF.

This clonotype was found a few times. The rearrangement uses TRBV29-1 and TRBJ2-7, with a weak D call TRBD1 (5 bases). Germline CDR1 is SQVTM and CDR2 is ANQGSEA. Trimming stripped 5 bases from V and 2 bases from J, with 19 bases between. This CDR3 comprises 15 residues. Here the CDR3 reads CSVLKLQGMAYEQYF. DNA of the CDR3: TGCAGCGTTCTGAAATTGCAGGGTATGGCCTACGAGCAGTACTTC.

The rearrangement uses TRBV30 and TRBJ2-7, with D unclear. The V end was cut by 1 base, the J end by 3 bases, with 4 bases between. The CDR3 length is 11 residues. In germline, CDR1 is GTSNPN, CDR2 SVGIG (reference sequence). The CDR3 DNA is TGTGCCTGGAGTGACAACTACGAGCAGTACTTC. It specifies CAWSDNYEQYF. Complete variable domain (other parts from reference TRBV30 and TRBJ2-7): SQTIHQWPATLVQPVGSPLSLECTVEGTSNPNLYWYRQAAGRGLQLLFYSVGIGQISSEVPQNLSASRPQDRQFILSSKKLLLSDSGFYLCAWSDNYEQYFGPGTRLTVT.

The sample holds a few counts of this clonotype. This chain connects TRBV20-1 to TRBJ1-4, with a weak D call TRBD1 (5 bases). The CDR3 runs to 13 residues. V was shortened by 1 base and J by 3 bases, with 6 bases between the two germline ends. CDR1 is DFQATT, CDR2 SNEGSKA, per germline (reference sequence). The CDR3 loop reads CSARGQSNEKLFF. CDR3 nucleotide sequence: TGCAGTGCTAGAGGACAGTCTAATGAAAAACTGTTTTTT.

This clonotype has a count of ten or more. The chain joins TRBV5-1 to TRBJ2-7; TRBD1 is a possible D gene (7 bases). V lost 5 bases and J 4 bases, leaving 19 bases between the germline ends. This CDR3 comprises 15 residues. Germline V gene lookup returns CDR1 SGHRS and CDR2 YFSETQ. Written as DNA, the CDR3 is TGCGCCAGCAGTCTGGGGCCAGGGGGGTTGTACGAGCAGTACGTC. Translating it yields CASSLGPGGLYEQYV.

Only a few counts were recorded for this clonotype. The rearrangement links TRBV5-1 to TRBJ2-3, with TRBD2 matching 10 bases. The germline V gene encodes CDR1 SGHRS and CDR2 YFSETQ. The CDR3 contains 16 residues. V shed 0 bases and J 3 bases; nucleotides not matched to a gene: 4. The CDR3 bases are TGCGCCAGCAGCTTGGGGGGACTAGCGTTGACAGATACGCAGTATTTT. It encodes CASSLGGLALTDTQYF.

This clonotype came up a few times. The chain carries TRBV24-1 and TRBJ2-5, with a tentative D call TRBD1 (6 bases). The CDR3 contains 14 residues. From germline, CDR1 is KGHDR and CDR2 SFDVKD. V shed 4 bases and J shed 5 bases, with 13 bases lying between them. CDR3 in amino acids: CATSDHTGPETQYF. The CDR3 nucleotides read TGTGCCACCAGTGACCATACAGGGCCCGAGACCCAGTACTTC.

This CDR3 reads CASWGQISGELFF. The CDR3 nucleotides are TGTGCCAGCTGGGGGCAGATTTCCGGGGAGCTGTTTTTT. The chain recombines TRBV12-3 or TRBV12-4 with TRBJ2-2; TRBD1 is a possible D gene (6 bases). Trimming left V 8 bases short and J 6 bases short, with 13 bases between. This CDR3 is built from 13 residues.

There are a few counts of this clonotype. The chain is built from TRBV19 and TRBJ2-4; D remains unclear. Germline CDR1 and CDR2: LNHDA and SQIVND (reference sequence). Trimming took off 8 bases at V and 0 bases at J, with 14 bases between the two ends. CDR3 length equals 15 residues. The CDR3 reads CASSSVDQAKNIQYF. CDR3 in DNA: TGTGCCAGTTCGTCTGTCGACCAAGCCAAAAACATTCAGTACTTC.

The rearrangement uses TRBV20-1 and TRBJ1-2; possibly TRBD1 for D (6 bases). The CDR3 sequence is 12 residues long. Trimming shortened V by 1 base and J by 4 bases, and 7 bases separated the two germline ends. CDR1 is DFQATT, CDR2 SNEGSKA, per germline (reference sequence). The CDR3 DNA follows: TGCAGTGCTAGAGGGACAGCCTATGGCTACACCTTC. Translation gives CSARGTAYGYTF.

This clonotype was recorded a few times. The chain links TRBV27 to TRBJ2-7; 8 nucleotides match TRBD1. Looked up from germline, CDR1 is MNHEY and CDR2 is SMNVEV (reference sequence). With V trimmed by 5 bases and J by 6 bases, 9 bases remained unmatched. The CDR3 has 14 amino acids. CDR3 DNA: TGTGCCAGCAGTCGACGGACAGGGATGGCCGAGCAGTACGTC. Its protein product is CASSRRTGMAEQYV.

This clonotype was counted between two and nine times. The CDR3 here is CASSARTGGETQYF. As DNA, the CDR3 is TGTGCCAGCAGCGCCCGGACTGGTGGGGAGACCCAGTACTTC. V and J are TRBV7-2 and TRBJ2-5; tentatively, D is TRBD2 (5 bases). Germline V gives CDR1 SGHTA, CDR2 FQGNSA. The V end was cut by 5 bases, the J end by 5 bases, with 15 bases between. This CDR3 spans 14 amino acids.

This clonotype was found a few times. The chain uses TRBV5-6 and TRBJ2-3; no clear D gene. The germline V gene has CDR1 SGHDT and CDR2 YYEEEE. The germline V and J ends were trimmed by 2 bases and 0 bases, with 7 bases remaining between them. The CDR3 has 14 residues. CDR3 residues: CASSFYSSTDTQYF. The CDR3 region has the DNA TGTGCCAGCAGCTTCTACTCTAGCACAGATACGCAGTATTTT.

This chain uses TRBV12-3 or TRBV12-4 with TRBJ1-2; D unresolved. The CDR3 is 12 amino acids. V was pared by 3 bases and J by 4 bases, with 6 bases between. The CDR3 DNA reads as TGTGCCAGCAGTTTCGACATCTATGGCTACACCTTC. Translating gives CASSFDIYGYTF.

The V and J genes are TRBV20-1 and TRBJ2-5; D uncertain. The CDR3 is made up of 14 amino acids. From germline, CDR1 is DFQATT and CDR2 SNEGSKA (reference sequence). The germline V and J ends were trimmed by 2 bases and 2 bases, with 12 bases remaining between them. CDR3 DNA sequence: TGCAGTGCTAGAAAGGCGACGGCACAAGAGACCCAGTACTTC. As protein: CSARKATAQETQYF.

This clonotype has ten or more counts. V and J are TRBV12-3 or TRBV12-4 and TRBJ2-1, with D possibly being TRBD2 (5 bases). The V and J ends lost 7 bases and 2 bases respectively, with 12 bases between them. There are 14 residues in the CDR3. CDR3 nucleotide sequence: TGTGCCAGCACCACCGGGGTTCCCTACAATGAGCAGTTCTTC. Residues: CASTTGVPYNEQFF.

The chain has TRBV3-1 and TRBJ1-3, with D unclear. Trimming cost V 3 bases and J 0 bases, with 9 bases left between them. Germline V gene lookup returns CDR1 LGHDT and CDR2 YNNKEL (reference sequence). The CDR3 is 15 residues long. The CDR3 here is CASSHQWSSGNTIYF. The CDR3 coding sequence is TGTGCCAGCAGCCATCAGTGGAGCTCTGGAAACACCATATATTTT.

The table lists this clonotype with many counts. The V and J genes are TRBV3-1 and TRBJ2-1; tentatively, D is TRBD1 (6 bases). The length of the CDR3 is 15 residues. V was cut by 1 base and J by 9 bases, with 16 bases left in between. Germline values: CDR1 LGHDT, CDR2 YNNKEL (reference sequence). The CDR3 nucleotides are TGTGCCAGCAGCCAAGGGCAGGGGCGCTGGGGTGAGCAGTTCTTC. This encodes CASSQGQGRWGEQFF.

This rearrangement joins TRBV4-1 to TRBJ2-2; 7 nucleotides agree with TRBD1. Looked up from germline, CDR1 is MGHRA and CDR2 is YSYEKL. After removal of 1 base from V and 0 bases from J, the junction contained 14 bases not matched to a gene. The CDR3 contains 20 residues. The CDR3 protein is CASSQVFWDSGDPNTGELFF. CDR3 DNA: TGCGCCAGCAGCCAAGTCTTTTGGGACAGTGGAGACCCGAACACCGGGGAGCTGTTTTTT.

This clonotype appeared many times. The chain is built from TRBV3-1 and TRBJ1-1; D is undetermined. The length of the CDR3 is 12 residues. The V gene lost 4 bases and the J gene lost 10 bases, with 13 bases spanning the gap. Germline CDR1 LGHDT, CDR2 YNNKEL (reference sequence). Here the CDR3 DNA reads TGTGCCAGCAGCCCCCTCGGCCGGTCAGCTTTCTTT. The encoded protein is CASSPLGRSAFF.

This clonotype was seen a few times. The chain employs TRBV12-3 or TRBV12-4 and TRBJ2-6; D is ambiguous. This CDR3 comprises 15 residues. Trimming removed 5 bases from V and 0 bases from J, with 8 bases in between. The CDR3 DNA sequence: TGTGCCAGCAGTAATTTCGGCTCTGGGGCCAACGTCCTGACTTTC. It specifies CASSNFGSGANVLTF.

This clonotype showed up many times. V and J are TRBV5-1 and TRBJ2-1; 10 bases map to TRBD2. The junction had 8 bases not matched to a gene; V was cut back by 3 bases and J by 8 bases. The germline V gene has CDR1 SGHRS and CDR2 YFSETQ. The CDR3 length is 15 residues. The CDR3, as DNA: TGCGCCAGCAGCTACACCGGGACTAGCGCCGATGAGCAGTTCTTC. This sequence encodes CASSYTGTSADEQFF. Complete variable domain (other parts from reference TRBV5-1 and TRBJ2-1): KAGVTQTPRYLIKTRGQQVTLSCSPISGHRSVSWYQQTPGQGLQFLFEYFSETQRNKGNFPGRFSGRQFSNSRSEMNVSTLELGDSALYLCASSYTGTSADEQFFGPGTRLTVL.

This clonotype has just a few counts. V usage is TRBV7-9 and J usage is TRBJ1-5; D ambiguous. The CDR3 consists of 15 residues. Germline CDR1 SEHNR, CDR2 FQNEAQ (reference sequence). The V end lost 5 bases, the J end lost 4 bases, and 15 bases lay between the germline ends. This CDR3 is CASSPGRAGNQPQHF. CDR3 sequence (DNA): TGTGCCAGCAGCCCCGGGAGGGCGGGGAATCAGCCCCAGCATTTT.